Below, 6 T cell receptor beta chains from the same sample are listed, as sequenced in a study of blood T cell repertoires in COVID-19. Assay used: immunoSEQ multiplex PCR; TCRdb lists only in-frame clones, some missing. The data contain about 150,000 clones, approximately 80% of them singletons. Input material: peripheral blood. The receptors come from a woman in her forties or fifties with acute or convalescent COVID-19.

This CDR3 is CASSLAGGTDTQYF. CDR3 sequence (DNA): TGTGCCAGTAGTCTAGCGGGGGGCACAGATACGCAGTATTTT. The chain carries TRBV19 and TRBJ2-3, with 10 bases identical to TRBD2. The germline V gene has CDR1 LNHDA and CDR2 SQIVND (reference sequence). Unmatched junction bases numbered 0, after V lost 5 bases and J lost 1 base. The CDR3 contains 14 residues. The whole variable domain, filled in from reference TRBV19 and TRBJ2-3, reads DGGITQSPKYLFRKEGQNVTLSCEQNLNHDAMYWYRQDPGQGLRLIYYSQIVNDFQKGDIAEGYSVSREKKESFPLTVTSAQKNPTAFYLCASSLAGGTDTQYFGPGTRLTVL.

The V call is TRBV19, the J call TRBJ1-4; D not resolved. Trimming left V 3 bases short and J 5 bases short, with 10 bases between. CDR1 is LNHDA and CDR2 is SQIVND in the germline V gene (reference sequence). CDR3 size: 14 residues. CDR3 nucleotides: TGTGCCAGTAGTATTGACGGGGTGAATGAAAAACTGTTTTTT. It translates to CASSIDGVNEKLFF. The variable domain in full, completed from reference TRBV19 and TRBJ1-4, reads DGGITQSPKYLFRKEGQNVTLSCEQNLNHDAMYWYRQDPGQGLRLIYYSQIVNDFQKGDIAEGYSVSREKKESFPLTVTSAQKNPTAFYLCASSIDGVNEKLFFGSGTQLSVL.

V is TRBV10-3 and J is TRBJ1-1; TRBD1 matches at 7 bases. V dropped 4 bases and J dropped 2; count of bases not matched to a gene: 7. The CDR3 loop spans 15 amino acids. CDR1 ENHRY and CDR2 SYGVKD come from the germline V gene. For the CDR3, the DNA is TGTGCCATCAGTGTAGGGGGACAGTCCAACACTGAAGCTTTCTTT. Translated, it gives CAISVGGQSNTEAFF.

The chain couples TRBV18 to TRBJ2-7, with a weak D call TRBD2 (6 bases). V lost 6 bases, J lost 3 bases, and 15 bases lay in between. The CDR3 is 14 amino acids. The germline V gene has CDR1 KGHSH and CDR2 LQKENI. For the CDR3, the DNA is TGTGCCAGCTCTACAGCGGGCCATGGCTACGAGCAGTACTTC. It translates to CASSTAGHGYEQYF.

The V gene is TRBV4-3, the J gene TRBJ1-1; D is perhaps TRBD1 (5 bases). The CDR3 extends over 15 amino acids. Germline assignment: CDR1 LGHNA and CDR2 YSLEER. The germline V and J ends were trimmed by 0 bases and 4 bases, with 12 bases remaining between them. DNA for the CDR3: TGCGCCAGCAGCCAAGATCAGGGAGGGAGCACTGAAGCTTTCTTT. It codes for CASSQDQGGSTEAFF.

This chain links TRBV30 with TRBJ2-7; 9 positions match TRBD1. The germline V gene encodes CDR1 GTSNPN and CDR2 SVGIG (reference sequence). The V segment lost 0 bases and the J segment 2 bases; nucleotides outside the gene matches: 2. CDR3 length: 14 amino acids. CDR3 in amino acids: CAWSVGTGTYEQYF. The CDR3, as DNA: TGTGCCTGGAGTGTAGGGACAGGGACCTACGAGCAGTACTTC.